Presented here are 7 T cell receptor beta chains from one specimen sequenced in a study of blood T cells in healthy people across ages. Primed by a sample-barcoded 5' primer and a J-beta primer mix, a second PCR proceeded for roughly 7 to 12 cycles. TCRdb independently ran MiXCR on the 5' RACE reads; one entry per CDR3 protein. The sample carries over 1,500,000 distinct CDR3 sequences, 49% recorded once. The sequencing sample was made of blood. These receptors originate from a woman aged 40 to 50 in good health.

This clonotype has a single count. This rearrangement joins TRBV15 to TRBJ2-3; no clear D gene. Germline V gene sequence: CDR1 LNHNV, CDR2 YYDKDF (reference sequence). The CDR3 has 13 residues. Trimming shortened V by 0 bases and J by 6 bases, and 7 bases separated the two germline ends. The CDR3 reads CATSRETGDTQYF. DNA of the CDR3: TGTGCCACCAGCAGAGAAACGGGCGATACGCAGTATTTT.

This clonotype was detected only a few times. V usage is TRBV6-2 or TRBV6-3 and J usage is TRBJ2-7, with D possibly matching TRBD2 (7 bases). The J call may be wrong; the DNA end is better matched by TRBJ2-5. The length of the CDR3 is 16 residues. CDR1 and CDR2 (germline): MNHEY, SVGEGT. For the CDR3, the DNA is TGTGCCAGCATTGACCCTTCGGCGGGGGCGCGGGAGACCCAGTACTTC. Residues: CASIDPSAGARETQYF.

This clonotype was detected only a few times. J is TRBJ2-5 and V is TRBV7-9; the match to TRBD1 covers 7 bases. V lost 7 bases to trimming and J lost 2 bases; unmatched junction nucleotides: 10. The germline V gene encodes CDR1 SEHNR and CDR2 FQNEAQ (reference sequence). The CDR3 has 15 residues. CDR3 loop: CASTSTDRFQETQYF. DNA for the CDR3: TGTGCCAGCACCTCAACGGACAGGTTTCAAGAGACCCAGTACTTC.

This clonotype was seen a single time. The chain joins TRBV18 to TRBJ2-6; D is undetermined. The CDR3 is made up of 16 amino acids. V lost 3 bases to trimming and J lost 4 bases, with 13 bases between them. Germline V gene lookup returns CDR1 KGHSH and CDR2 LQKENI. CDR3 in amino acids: CASSPISDHGANVLTF. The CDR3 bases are TGTGCCAGCTCACCGATAAGTGACCACGGGGCCAACGTCCTGACTTTC.

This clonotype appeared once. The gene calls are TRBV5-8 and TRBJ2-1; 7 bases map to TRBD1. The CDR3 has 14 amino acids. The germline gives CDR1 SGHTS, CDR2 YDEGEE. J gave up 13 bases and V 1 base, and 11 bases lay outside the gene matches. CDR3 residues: CASSLPGQTVTQFF. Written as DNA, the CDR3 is TGTGCCAGCAGCTTGCCGGGACAGACCGTTACCCAGTTCTTC.

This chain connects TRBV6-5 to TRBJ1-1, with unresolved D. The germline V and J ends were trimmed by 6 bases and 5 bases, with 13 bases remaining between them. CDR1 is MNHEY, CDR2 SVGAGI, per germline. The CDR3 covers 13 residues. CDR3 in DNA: TGTGCCAGCAGGCCTCAGGTTATGACTGAAGCTTTCTTT. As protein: CASRPQVMTEAFF.

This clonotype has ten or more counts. CDR3 amino acids: CASSQDRGGRTDTQYF. The CDR3 DNA reads as TGCGCCAGCAGCCAAGATAGGGGCGGTCGCACAGATACGCAGTATTTT. V usage is TRBV4-3 and J usage is TRBJ2-3; tentative D call: TRBD1 (5 bases). V was pared by 0 bases and J by 1 base, with 11 bases between. The length of the CDR3 is 16 residues. Germline CDR1 reads LGHNA; CDR2 reads YSLEER.